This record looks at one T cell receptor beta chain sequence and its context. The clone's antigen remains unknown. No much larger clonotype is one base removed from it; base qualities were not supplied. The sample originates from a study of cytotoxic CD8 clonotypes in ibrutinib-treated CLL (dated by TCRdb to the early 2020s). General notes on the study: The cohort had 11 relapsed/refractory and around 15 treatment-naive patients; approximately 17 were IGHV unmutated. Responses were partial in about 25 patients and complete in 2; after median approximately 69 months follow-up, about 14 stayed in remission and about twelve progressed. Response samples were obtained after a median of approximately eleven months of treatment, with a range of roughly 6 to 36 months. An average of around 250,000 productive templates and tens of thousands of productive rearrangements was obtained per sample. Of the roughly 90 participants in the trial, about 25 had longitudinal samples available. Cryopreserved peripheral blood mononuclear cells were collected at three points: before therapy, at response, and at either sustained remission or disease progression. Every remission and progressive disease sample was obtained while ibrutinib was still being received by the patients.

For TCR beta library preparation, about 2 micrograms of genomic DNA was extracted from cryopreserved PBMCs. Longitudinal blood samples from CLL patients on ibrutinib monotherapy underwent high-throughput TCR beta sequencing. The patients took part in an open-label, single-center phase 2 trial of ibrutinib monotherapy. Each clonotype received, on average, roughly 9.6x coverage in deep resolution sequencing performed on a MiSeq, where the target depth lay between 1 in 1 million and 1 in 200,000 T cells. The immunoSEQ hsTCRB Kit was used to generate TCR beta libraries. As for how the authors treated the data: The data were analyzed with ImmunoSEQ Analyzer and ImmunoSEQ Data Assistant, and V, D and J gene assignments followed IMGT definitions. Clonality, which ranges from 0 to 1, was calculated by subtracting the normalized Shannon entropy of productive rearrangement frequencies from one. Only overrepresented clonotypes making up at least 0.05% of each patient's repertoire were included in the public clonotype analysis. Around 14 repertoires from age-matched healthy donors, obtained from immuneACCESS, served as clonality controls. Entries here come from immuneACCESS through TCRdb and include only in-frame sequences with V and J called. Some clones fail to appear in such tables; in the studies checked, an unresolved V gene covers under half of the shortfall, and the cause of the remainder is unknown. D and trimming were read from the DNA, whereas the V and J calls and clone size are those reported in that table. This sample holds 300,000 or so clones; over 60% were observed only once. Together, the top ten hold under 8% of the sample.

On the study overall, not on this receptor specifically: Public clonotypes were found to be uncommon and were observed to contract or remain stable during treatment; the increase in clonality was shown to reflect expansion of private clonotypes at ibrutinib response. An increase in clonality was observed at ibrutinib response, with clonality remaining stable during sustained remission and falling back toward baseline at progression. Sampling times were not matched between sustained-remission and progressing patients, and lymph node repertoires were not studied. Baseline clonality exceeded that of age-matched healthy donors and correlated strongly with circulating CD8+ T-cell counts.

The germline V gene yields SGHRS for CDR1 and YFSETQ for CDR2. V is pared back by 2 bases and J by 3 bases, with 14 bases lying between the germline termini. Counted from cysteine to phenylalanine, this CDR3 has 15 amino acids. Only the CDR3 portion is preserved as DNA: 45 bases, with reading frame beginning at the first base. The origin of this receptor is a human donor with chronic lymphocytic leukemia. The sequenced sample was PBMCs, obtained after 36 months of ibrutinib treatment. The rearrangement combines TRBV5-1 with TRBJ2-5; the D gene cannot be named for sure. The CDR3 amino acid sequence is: CASSFSGVGKETQYF. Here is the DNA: TGCGCCAGCAGCTTTTCTGGGGTGGGTAAAGAGACCCAGTACTTC.